The 12 T cell receptor beta chains below all came from one sample that was sequenced in a study of OX40 agonist ivuxolimab in advanced cancers. TCRdb keeps only in-frame clones here, not all; method: immunoSEQ multiplex PCR. The sample includes around 49,000 clones, over 65% of them seen just once. Sequenced here: CD4+ or CD8+ T cells sorted from blood, sampled in a trial of the OX40 agonist ivuxolimab. Receptors originate from an adult with an advanced solid tumor such as melanoma, head and neck, liver or kidney cancer.

The chain links TRBV2 to TRBJ2-7; D may be TRBD2 (6 bases). Trimming removed 1 base at V and 4 bases at J, with 11 bases between. The germline V gene encodes CDR1 SNHLY and CDR2 FYNNEI. CDR3 size: 14 residues. The CDR3 sequence: CASSEGTILYEQYF. CDR3 bases: TGTGCCAGCAGTGAAGGGACTATCTTATACGAGCAGTACTTC.

Remarks on this clone: Other DNA sequences in the same sample also yield this CDR3. This chain connects TRBV28 to TRBJ2-7; D is unresolved. Trimming removed 3 bases from V and 5 bases from J, with 8 bases in between. Germline lookup yields CDR1 MDHEN and CDR2 SYDVKM. This CDR3 comprises 12 residues. The CDR3 loop reads CASSFLRDEQYF. In DNA form, the CDR3 reads TGTGCCAGCAGTTTCCTGAGAGACGAGCAGTACTTC. Drawing the rest from reference TRBV28 and TRBJ2-7, the complete variable domain is DVKVTQSSRYLVKRTGEKVFLECVQDMDHENMFWYRQDPGLGLRLIYFSYDVKMKEKGDIPEGYSVSREKKERFSLILESASTNQTSMYLCASSFLRDEQYFGPGTRLTVT.

CDR3 in amino acids: CASSNPGWGGYEQYF. CDR3 DNA sequence: TGTGCCAGCAGCAACCCAGGGTGGGGGGGCTACGAGCAGTACTTC. The V gene is TRBV7-9, the J gene TRBJ2-5; 7 bases are shared with TRBD2. The end of the DNA fits TRBJ2-7 better, so the J call may be wrong. CDR1 is SEHNR and CDR2 is FQNEAQ in the germline V gene (reference sequence). CDR3 size: 15 residues.

Only one count was recorded for this clone. V usage is TRBV14 and J usage is TRBJ1-2; possible D gene TRBD1, 5 bases. CDR3 length: 15 amino acids. Trimming shortened V by 0 bases and J by 4 bases, and 12 bases separated the two germline ends. The V gene's germline CDR1 is SGHDN and CDR2 FVKESK. CDR3 loop: CASSQDREGVYGYTF. CDR3 DNA sequence: TGTGCCAGCAGCCAAGACAGGGAAGGGGTCTATGGCTACACCTTC.

V and J are TRBV4-1 and TRBJ2-7; 7 nucleotides agree with TRBD1. With 1 base clipped from V and 4 bases from J, the junction kept 4 bases outside the gene matches. The germline gives CDR1 MGHRA, CDR2 YSYEKL. The CDR3 sequence is 14 residues long. In DNA form, the CDR3 reads TGCGCCAGCAGCCAAGGGGCACAGGGGTACGAGCAGTACTTC. This sequence encodes CASSQGAQGYEQYF.

The chain recombines TRBV27 with TRBJ2-3, with 7 bases lining up with TRBD1. CDR1 and CDR2 (germline): MNHEY, SMNVEV (reference sequence). CDR3 size: 16 residues. J was trimmed by 6 bases and V by 5 bases; bases with no gene match: 14. CDR3 in amino acids: CASSPDQGQSMDTQYF. For the CDR3, the DNA is TGTGCCAGCAGTCCAGATCAGGGACAGAGCATGGATACGCAGTATTTT.

This chain joins TRBV10-3 and TRBJ2-1; D gene unclear. Trimming took off 4 bases at V and 0 bases at J, with 7 bases between the two ends. From germline, CDR1 is ENHRY and CDR2 SYGVKD. This CDR3 has 14 residues. The DNA for the CDR3 is TGTGCCATCAGTGGTTCGAGCTCCTACAATGAGCAGTTCTTC. Translated, it gives CAISGSSSYNEQFF.

The rearrangement joins TRBV14 to TRBJ2-3; D assignment may be TRBD1 or TRBD2 (5 bases each). CDR3 length: 16 amino acids. From germline, CDR1 is SGHDN and CDR2 FVKESK. V was shortened by 4 bases and J by 6 bases, with 20 bases between the two germline ends. This CDR3 is CASSRRDGLPPDTQYF. The CDR3 DNA follows: TGTGCCAGCAGCCGAAGGGACGGGCTTCCCCCCGATACGCAGTATTTT.

DNA for the CDR3: TGTGCCAGCTCCCACCCCCCAGGGGGTGCCGGGGAGCTGTTTTTT. Translated, it gives CASSHPPGGAGELFF. The genes are TRBV28 and TRBJ2-2; 7 bases fit TRBD1. The V segment lost 8 bases and the J segment 6 bases; nucleotides outside the gene matches: 12. The CDR3 runs 15 residues. CDR1 and CDR2 from the germline V gene are MDHEN and SYDVKM. Drawing the rest from reference TRBV28 and TRBJ2-2, the complete variable domain is DVKVTQSSRYLVKRTGEKVFLECVQDMDHENMFWYRQDPGLGLRLIYFSYDVKMKEKGDIPEGYSVSREKKERFSLILESASTNQTSMYLCASSHPPGGAGELFFGEGSRLTVL.

The chain links TRBV28 to TRBJ1-2; no reliable D call. The V gene's germline CDR1 is MDHEN and CDR2 SYDVKM. V was trimmed by 7 bases and J by 4 bases, leaving 16 bases between them. The CDR3 length is 14 residues. CDR3 protein: CASTPTGIPYGYTF. CDR3 coding DNA: TGTGCCAGCACCCCGACCGGGATTCCCTATGGCTACACCTTC.

DNA of the CDR3: TGTGCCATCAGTCCAGGGGGTACTGAAGCTTTCTTT. Its protein product is CAISPGGTEAFF. The chain links TRBV10-3 to TRBJ1-1, with 7 bases matching TRBD1. Trimming took 5 bases from V and 5 from J; bases not matched to a gene: 2. The germline V gene has CDR1 ENHRY and CDR2 SYGVKD. The CDR3 covers 12 residues.

The chain recombines TRBV6-5 with TRBJ1-1; 8 bases line up with TRBD1. Germline CDR1 MNHEY, CDR2 SVGAGI. Germline trimming cut 6 bases from V and 8 bases from J; bases unmatched to any gene: 8. This CDR3 contains 13 residues. The CDR3 region is CASRAGQGFEAFF. As DNA, the CDR3 is TGTGCCAGCAGAGCCGGACAGGGCTTCGAAGCTTTCTTT.